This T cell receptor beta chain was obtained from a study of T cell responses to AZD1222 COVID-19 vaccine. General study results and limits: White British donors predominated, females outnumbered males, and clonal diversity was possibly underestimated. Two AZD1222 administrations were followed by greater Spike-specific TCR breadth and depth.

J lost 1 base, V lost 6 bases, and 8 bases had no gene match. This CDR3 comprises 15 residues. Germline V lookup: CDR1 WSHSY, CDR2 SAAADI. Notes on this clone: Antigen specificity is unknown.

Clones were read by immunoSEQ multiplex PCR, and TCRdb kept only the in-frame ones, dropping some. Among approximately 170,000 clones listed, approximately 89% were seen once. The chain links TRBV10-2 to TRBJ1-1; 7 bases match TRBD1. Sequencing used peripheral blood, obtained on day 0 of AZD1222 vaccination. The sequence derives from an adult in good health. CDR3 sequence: CASSWTGTENTEAFF. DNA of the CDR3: TGCGCCAGCAGCTGGACTGGGACAGAGAACACTGAAGCTTTCTTT.